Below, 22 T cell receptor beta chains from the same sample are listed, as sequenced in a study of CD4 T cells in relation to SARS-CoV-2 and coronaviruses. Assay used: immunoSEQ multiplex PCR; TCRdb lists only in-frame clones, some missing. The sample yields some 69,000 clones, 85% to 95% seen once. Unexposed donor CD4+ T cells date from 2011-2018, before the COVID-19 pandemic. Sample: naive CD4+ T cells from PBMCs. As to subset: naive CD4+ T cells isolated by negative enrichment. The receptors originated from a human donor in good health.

CDR3 nucleotide sequence: TGTGCCACCAGTAGTACGGGGAATCAGCCCCAGCATTTT. The encoded protein is CATSSTGNQPQHF. This chain connects TRBV24-1 to TRBJ1-5; D remains unclear. Germline loops: CDR1 KGHDR, CDR2 SFDVKD. There are 13 residues in the CDR3. Deletions cut 6 bases from V and 4 bases from J, with 9 bases between.

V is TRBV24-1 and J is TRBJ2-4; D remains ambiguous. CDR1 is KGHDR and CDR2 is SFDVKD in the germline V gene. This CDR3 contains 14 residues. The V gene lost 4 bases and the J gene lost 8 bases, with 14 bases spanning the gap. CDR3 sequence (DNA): TGTGCCACCAGTGAATCTACCCCGAAACACATTCAGTACTTC. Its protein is CATSESTPKHIQYF.

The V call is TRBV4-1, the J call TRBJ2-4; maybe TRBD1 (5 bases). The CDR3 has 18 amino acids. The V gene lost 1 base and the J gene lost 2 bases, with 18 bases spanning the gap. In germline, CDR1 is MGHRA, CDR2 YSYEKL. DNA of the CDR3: TGCGCCAGCAGCCAAGGTTTCCAGGGAAGTAGGCCCAAAAACATTCAGTACTTC. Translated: CASSQGFQGSRPKNIQYF.

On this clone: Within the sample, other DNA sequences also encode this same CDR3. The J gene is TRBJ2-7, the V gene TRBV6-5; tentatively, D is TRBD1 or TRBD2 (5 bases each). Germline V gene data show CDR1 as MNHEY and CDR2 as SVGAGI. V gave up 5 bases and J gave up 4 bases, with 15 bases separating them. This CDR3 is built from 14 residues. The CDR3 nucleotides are TGTGCCAGCAGTCTACTTTCGGGGCGTTACGAGCAGTACTTC. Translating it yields CASSLLSGRYEQYF.

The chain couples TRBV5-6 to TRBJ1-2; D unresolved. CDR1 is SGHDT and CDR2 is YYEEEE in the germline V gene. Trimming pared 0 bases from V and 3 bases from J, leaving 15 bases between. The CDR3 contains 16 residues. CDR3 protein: CASSLVGRTTDYGYTF. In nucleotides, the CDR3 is TGTGCCAGCAGCTTGGTAGGCAGGACGACCGACTATGGCTACACCTTC.

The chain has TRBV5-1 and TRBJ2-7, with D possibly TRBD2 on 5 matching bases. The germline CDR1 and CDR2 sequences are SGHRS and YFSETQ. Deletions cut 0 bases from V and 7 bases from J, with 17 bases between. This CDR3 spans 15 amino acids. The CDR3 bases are TGCGCCAGCAGCTTGGGACTACGGTCGGTTGGGGAGCAGTACTTC. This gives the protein CASSLGLRSVGEQYF.

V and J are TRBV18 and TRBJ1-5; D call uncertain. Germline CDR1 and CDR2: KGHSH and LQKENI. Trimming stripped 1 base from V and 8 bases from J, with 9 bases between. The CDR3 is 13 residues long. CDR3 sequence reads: CASSPRRAEPQHF. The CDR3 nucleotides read TGTGCCAGCTCACCACGCCGGGCGGAGCCCCAGCATTTT.

The CDR3 here is CASSLEVAGHTGELFF. The CDR3, as DNA: TGCGCCAGCAGCCTGGAGGTAGCGGGCCACACCGGGGAGCTGTTTTTT. The chain has TRBV4-1 and TRBJ2-2; TRBD2 aligns across 7 bases. The germline V gene encodes CDR1 MGHRA and CDR2 YSYEKL. This CDR3 region has 16 residues. V lost 4 bases, J lost 3 bases, and 8 bases stayed unmatched.

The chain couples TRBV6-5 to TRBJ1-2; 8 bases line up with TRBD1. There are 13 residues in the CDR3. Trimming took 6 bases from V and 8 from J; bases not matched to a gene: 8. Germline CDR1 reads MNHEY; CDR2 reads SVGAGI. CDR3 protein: CASSLTGDAGYTF. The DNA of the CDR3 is TGTGCCAGCAGCCTGACAGGGGACGCGGGCTACACCTTC.

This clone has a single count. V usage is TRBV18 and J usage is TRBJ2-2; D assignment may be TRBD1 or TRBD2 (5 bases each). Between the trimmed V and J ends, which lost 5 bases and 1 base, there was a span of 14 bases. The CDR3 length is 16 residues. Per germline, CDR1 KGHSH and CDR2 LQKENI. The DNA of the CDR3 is TGTGCCAGCTCATCTTGGGGGACGGTGAACACCGGGGAGCTGTTTTTT. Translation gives CASSSWGTVNTGELFF.

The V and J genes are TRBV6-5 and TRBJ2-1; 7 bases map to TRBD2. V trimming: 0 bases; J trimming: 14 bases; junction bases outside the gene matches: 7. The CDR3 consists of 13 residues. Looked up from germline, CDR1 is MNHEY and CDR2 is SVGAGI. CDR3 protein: CASSYSAGRGEFF. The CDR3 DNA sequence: TGTGCCAGCAGTTACTCAGCCGGCCGGGGGGAGTTCTTC.

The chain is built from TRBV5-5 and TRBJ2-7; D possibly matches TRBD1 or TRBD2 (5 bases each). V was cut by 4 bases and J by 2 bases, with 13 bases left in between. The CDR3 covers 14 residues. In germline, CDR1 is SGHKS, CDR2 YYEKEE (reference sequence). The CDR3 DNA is TGTGCCAGCAGCCTGGGACCAAGAACCTACGAGCAGTACTTC. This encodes CASSLGPRTYEQYF.

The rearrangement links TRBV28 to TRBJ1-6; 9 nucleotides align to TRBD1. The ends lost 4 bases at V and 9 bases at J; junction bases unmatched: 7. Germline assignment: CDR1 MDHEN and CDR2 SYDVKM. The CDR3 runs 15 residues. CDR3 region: CASSSSTGGRSPLHF. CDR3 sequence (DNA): TGTGCCAGCAGTTCCTCAACAGGGGGCCGTTCACCCCTCCACTTT.

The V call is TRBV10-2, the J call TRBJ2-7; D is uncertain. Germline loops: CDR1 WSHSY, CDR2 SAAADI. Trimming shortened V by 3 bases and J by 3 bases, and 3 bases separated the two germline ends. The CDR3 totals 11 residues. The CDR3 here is CASSDIYEQYF. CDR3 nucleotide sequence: TGCGCCAGCAGTGATATCTACGAGCAGTACTTC.

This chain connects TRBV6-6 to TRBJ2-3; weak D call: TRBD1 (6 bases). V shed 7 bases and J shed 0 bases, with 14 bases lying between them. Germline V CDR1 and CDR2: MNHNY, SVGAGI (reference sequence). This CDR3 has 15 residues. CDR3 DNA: TGTGCCAGCAAGACCCTCGGGACAAGCACAGATACGCAGTATTTT. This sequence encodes CASKTLGTSTDTQYF.

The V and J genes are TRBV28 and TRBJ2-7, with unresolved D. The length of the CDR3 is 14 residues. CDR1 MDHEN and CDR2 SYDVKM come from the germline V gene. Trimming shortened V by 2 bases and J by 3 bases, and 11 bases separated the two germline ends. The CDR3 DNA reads TGTGCCAGCAGTTTACCGAAAGGAAGCTACGAGCAGTACTTC. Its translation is CASSLPKGSYEQYF.

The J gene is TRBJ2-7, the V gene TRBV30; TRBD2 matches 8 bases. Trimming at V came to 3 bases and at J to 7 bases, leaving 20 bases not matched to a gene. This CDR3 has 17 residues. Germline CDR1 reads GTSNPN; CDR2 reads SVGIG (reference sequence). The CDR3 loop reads CAWSGGLVAGRFREQYF. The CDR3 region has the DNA TGTGCCTGGAGCGGGGGGCTTGTAGCGGGGCGGTTCAGGGAGCAGTACTTC.

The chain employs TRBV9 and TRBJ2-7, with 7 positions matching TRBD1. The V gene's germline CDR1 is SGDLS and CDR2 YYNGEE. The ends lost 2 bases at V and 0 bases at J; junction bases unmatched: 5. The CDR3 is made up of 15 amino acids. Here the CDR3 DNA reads TGTGCCAGCAGCGTCGATGACAGGGTCTCCTACGAGCAGTACTTC. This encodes CASSVDDRVSYEQYF.

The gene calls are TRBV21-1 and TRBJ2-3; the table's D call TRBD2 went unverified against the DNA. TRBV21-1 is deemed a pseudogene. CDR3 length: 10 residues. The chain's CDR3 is CASSKGGGYF. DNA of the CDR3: TGTGCCAGCAGCAAAGGCGGAGGATATTTT.

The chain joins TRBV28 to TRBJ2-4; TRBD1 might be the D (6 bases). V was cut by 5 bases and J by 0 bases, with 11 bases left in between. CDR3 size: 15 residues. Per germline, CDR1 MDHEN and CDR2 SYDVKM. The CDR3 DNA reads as TGTGCCAGCAGTCCAGGACAGCTAGCCAAAAACATTCAGTACTTC. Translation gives CASSPGQLAKNIQYF. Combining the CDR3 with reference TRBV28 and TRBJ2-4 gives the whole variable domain DVKVTQSSRYLVKRTGEKVFLECVQDMDHENMFWYRQDPGLGLRLIYFSYDVKMKEKGDIPEGYSVSREKKERFSLILESASTNQTSMYLCASSPGQLAKNIQYFGAGTRLSVL.

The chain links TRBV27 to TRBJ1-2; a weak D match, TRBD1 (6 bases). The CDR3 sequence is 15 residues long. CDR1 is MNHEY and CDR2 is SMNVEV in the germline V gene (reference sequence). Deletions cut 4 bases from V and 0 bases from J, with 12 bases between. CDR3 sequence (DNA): TGTGCCAGCAGTTGGTCAGGGGAATCTAACTATGGCTACACCTTC. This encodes CASSWSGESNYGYTF.

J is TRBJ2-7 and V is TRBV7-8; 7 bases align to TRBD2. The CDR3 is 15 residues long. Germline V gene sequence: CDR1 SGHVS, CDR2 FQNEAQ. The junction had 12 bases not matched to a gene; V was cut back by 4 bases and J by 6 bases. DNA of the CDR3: TGTGCCAGCAGCTCTCGGGACTACCGCTCTCTCGAGCAGTACTTC. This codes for CASSSRDYRSLEQYF.